This TCR beta chain appears in the sequencing data of a study of shared clonotypes between healthy human individuals. Worth noting for this clone: The antigen is undetermined.

The protocol was immunoSEQ multiplex PCR, while the TCRdb copy is restricted to in-frame clones and leaves out a portion. The sample records about 2.2 million clones, roughly 95% being singletons. Selected positively for CCR7 and CD45RO-negative, naive CD8 cells excluded terminally differentiated effector memory CD45RA+ cells. Study observations and caveats: Naive subsets usually exceeded memory subsets in estimated richness.

This CDR3 spans 15 amino acids. Germline V CDR1 and CDR2: WSHSY, SAAADI. V dropped 0 bases and J dropped 3 bases, with 9 bases sitting between them. Sequencing was done on a sample of naive CD8+ T cells from PBMCs. The TCR was taken from a man younger than 35 in good health. Some clones in this sample may be carry-over from other donors' samples. The V gene is TRBV10-2, the J gene TRBJ1-5; D unresolved. CDR3 in DNA: TGCGCCAGCAGTGAGTCGTGGCAGGACAATCAGCCCCAGCATTTT. Encoded protein: CASSESWQDNQPQHF.